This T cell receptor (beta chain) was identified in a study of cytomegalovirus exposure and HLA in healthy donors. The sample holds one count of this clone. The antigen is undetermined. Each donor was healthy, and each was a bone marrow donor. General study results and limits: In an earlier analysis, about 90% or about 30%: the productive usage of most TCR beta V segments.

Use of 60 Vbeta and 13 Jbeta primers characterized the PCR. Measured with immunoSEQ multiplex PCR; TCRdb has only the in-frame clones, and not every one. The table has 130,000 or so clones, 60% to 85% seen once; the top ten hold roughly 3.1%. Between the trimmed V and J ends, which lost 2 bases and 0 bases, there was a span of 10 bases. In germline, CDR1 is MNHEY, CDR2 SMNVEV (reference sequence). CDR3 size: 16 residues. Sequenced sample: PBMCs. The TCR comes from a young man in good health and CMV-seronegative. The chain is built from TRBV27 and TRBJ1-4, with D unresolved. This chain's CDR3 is CASSLVAASTNEKLFF. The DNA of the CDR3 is TGTGCCAGCAGTTTAGTAGCAGCTTCAACTAATGAAAAACTGTTTTTT.